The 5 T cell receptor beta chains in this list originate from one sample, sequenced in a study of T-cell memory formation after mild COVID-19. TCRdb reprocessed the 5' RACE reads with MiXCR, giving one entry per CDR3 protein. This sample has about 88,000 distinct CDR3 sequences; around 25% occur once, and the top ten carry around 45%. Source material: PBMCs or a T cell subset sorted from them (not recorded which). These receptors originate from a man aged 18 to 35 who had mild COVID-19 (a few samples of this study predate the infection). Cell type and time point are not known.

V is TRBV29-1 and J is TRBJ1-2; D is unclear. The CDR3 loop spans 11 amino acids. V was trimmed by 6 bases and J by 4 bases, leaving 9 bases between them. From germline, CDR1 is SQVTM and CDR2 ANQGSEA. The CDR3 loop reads CSVPLGYGYTF. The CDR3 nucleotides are TGCAGCGTCCCTTTAGGCTATGGCTACACCTTC.

The CDR3 coding sequence is TGTGCCAGTAGTATCCTAGAGAACACTGAAGCTTTCTTT. It specifies CASSILENTEAFF. V is TRBV19 and J is TRBJ1-1; no definite D call. Trimming left V 3 bases short and J 1 base short, with 6 bases between. In germline, CDR1 is LNHDA, CDR2 SQIVND (reference sequence). This CDR3 spans 13 amino acids.

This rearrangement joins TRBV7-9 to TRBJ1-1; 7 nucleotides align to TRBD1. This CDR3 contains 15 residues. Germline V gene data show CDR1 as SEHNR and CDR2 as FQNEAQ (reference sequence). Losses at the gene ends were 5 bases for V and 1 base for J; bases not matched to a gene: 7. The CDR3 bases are TGTGCCAGCAGCCTACCGACAGGGACGAACACTGAAGCTTTCTTT. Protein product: CASSLPTGTNTEAFF. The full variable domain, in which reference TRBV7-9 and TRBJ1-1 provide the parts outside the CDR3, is DTGVSQNPRHKITKRGQNVTFRCDPISEHNRLYWYRQTLGQGPEFLTYFQNEAQLEKSRLLSDRFSAERPKGSFSTLEIQRTEQGDSAMYLCASSLPTGTNTEAFFGQGTRLTVV.

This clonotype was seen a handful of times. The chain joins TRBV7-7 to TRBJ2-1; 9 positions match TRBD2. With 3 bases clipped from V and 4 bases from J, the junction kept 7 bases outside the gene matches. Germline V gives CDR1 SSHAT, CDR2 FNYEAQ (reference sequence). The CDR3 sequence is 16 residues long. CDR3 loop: CASSLGAGGPYNEQFF. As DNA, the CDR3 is TGTGCCAGCAGCTTGGGAGCGGGGGGCCCTTACAATGAGCAGTTCTTC.

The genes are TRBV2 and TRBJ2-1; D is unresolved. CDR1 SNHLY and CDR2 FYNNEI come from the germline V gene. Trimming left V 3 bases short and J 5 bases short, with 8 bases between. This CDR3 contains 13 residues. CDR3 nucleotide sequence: TGTGCCAGCAGTGAGTTTGTGAACAATGAGCAGTTCTTC. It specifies CASSEFVNNEQFF.